This TCR beta chain is drawn from a study of T cell repertoires in cytomegalovirus infection. Turning to the study itself: Both CMV infection and a matching HLA type were indicated by public TCR beta signatures.

The CDR3 runs 13 residues. Per the germline V gene, CDR1 is SGHVS and CDR2 is FNYEAQ. Remarks on this clonotype: Its antigen is not identified. One end of the junction fails to match germline, which may point to a read error.

TCRdb used MiXCR to reprocess the reads, holding one entry per CDR3 protein. In the table there are 380,000 or so distinct CDR3 sequences, about 34% of which are singletons. The TCR was taken from a human donor in good health (CMV status not recorded). Some clones in this sample may be carry-over from other donors' samples. This material consisted of cultured PBMCs, taken from culture after CMV antigen stimulation. This rearrangement joins TRBV7-6 to TRBJ2-5; possible D gene TRBD1, 5 bases. CDR3 in DNA: TGTGCCAGCAGCGACCCTTCCTGGGGCCGGTCACACTTC. Translated, it gives CASSDPSWGRSHF.